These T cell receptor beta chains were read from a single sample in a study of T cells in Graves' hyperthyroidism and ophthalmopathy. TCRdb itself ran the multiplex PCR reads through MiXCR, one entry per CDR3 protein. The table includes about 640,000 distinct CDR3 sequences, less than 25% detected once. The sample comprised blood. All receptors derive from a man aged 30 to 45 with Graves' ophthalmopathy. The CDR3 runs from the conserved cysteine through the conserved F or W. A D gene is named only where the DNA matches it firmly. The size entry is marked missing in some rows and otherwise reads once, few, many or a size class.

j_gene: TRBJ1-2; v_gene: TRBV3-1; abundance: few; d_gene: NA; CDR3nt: TGTGCCAGCAGCCAACTAATGAATGGCTACACCTTC; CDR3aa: CASSQLMNGYTF
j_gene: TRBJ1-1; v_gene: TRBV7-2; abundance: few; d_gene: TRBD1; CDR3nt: TGTGCCAGCAGCCCCTTCCCCGGGACAGTGAACACTGAAGCTTTCTTT; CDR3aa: CASSPFPGTVNTEAFF
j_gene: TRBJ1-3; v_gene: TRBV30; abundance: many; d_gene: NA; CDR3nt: TGTGCCTGGAGTGTAGGCTCTGGAAACACCATATATTTT; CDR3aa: CAWSVGSGNTIYF
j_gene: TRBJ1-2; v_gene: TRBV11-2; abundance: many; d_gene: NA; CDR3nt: TGTGCCAGCAACCGGCTAACAGGGCCTCGTTTCGACTATGGCTACACCTTC; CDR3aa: CASNRLTGPRFDYGYTF
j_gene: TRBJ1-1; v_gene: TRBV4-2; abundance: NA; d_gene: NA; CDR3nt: TGTGCCAGCAGCCAACCCGATGGGGCAGGGGAAGCTTTCTTT; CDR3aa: CASSQPDGAGEAFF
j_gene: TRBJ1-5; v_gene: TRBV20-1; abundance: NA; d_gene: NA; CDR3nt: TGCAGTGCTAGGAGGGACGGAAGATATAGCAATCAGCCCCAGCATTTT; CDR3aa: CSARRDGRYSNQPQHF
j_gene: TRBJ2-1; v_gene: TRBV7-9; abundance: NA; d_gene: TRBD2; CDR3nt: TGTGCCAGCAGCATCACTAGCGGGAGTTGGAATGAGCAGTTCTTC; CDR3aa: CASSITSGSWNEQFF
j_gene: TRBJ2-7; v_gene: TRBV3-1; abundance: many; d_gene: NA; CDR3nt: TGTGCCAGCAGCCAAGATCCCAGTCCCCCACGTATCGAGCAGTACTTC; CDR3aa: CASSQDPSPPRIEQYF
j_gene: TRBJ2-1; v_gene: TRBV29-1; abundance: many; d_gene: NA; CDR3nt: TGCAGCGTTGAGGGTACCGAGTGGAGAGACAATGAGCAGTTCTTC; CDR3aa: CSVEGTEWRDNEQFF
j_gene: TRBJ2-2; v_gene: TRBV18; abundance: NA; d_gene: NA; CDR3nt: TGTGCCAGCTCACCCCTGGCCACCGGGGAGCTGTTTTTT; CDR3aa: CASSPLATGELFF
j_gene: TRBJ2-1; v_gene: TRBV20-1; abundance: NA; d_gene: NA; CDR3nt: TGCAGTGCCAGCCCCCGGAAGAAGGGCAATGAGCAGTTCTTC; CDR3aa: CSASPRKKGNEQFF
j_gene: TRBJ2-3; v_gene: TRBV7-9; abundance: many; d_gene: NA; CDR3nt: TGTGCCAGCAGCCAGTACACGGGATCGACCCAAGATACGCAGTATTTT; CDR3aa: CASSQYTGSTQDTQYF
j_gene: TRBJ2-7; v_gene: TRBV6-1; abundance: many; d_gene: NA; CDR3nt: TGTGCCAGCAGTTTTACAGGTGGAAATTACGAGCAGTACTTC; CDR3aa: CASSFTGGNYEQYF
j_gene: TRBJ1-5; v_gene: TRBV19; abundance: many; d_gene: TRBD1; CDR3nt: TGTGCCAGCAGTCGGGACAGGGGTGATCAGCCCCAGCATTTT; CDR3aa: CASSRDRGDQPQHF
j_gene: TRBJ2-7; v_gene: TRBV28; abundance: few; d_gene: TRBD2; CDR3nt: TGTGCCAGCAGTCCTGCTGGGGCGGGAGTCAACGAGCAGTACTTC; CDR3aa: CASSPAGAGVNEQYF
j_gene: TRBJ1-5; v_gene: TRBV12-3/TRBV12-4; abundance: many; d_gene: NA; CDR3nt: TGTGCCAGCACCTACGGGACCTCCCTACAGCCCCAGCATTTT; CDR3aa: CASTYGTSLQPQHF
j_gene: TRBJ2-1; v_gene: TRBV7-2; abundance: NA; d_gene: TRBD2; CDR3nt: TGTGCCAGCAGCTCTGTCAGGACTAGGGCCCACAATGAGCAGTTCTTC; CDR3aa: CASSSVRTRAHNEQFF
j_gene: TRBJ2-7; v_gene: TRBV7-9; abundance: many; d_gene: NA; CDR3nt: TGTGCCAGCAGCTTAGTCGACGAGCAGTACTTC; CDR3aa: CASSLVDEQYF
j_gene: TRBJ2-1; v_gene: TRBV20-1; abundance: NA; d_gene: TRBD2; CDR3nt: TGCAGTGGCCGACTAGCGGTCTACAATGAGCAGTTCTTC; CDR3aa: CSGRLAVYNEQFF
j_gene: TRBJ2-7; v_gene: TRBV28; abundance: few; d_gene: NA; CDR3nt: TGTGCCAGCAGTTCCCGGAGACCTACCTACGAGCAGTACTTC; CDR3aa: CASSSRRPTYEQYF
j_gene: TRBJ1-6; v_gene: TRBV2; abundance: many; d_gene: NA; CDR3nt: TGTGCCAGCAGTGAAATTGGAAAGGAGGGGAGGCAGGGTTATAATTCACCCCTCCACTTT; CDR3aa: CASSEIGKEGRQGYNSPLHF
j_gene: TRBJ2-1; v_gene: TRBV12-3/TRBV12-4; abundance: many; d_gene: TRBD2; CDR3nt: TGTGCCAGCACCAAGACTAGCGGGAGCAATGAGCAGTTCTTC; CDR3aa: CASTKTSGSNEQFF
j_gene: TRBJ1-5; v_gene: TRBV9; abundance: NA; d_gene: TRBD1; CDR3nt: TGTGCCAGCAGCGCAGGGGACAGGAGAAGTCAGCCCCAGCATTTT; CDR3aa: CASSAGDRRSQPQHF
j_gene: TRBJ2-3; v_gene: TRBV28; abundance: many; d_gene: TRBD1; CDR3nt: TGTGCCAGCAGTTTCTCCGGGACAGGGGTTGGTACGCAGTATTTT; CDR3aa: CASSFSGTGVGTQYF
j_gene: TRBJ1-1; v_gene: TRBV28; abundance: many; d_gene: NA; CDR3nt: TGTGCCAGCAGTACAATGGCAGGGGACACTGAAGCTTTCTTT; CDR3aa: CASSTMAGDTEAFF
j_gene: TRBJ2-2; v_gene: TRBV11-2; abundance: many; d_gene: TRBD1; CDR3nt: TGTGCCAGCAGCTTACCCCTGACAGGGCCCGGGGAGCTGTTTTTT; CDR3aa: CASSLPLTGPGELFF